Listed here are 8 T cell receptor beta chains from one sample, sequenced in a study of neurological immune-mediated disorders. Each CDR3 protein gets one entry after TCRdb re-called the 5' RACE reads with MiXCR. The sample carries 20,000 to 25,000 distinct CDR3 sequences, 5% to 7% recorded once. Sequences were obtained from CD8+ T cells from blood. These TCRs come from a man aged 18 to 30 in good health.

Ten or more counts support this clonotype. The CDR3 region is CASSQGLAGGGGDEQFF. The CDR3 nucleotides read TGCGCCAGCAGCCAGGGACTAGCGGGGGGCGGGGGCGATGAGCAGTTCTTC. The chain has TRBV4-3 and TRBJ2-1, with 15 bases aligning to TRBD2. This CDR3 comprises 17 residues. The V gene's germline CDR1 is LGHNA and CDR2 YSLEER. With V trimmed by 3 bases and J by 8 bases, 8 bases remained unmatched.

There are many counts of this clonotype. The chain combines TRBV7-9 with TRBJ1-2; D might be TRBD1 (5 bases). The germline V gene has CDR1 SEHNR and CDR2 FQNEAQ (reference sequence). The V end was cut by 0 bases, the J end by 2 bases, with 7 bases between. The CDR3 contains 14 residues. CDR3 protein: CASSLAGVNYGYTF. CDR3 in DNA: TGTGCCAGCAGCTTAGCGGGGGTAAACTATGGCTACACCTTC.

This clonotype was observed many times. The chain uses TRBV7-2 and TRBJ1-1; the D is unclear. V lost 1 base and J 4 bases, leaving 16 bases between the germline ends. The CDR3 loop spans 16 amino acids. In germline, CDR1 is SGHTA, CDR2 FQGNSA. CDR3 nucleotide sequence: TGTGCCAGCAGCTTAGTTGGGCGCGGGGTCGGCACTGAAGCTTTCTTT. Residues: CASSLVGRGVGTEAFF.

This clonotype was recorded at least ten times. The chain is built from TRBV7-9 and TRBJ1-1; perhaps TRBD1 as D (5 bases). V was clipped by 1 base and J by 2 bases, with 11 bases between them. The CDR3 runs 15 residues. CDR1 and CDR2 from the germline V gene are SEHNR and FQNEAQ (reference sequence). The CDR3 is CASSLGAGVNTEAFF. The CDR3 nucleotides read TGTGCCAGCAGCTTAGGAGCGGGGGTCAACACTGAAGCTTTCTTT.

This clonotype was observed many times. This chain uses TRBV4-2 with TRBJ2-1, with TRBD2 matching 8 bases. Germline CDR1 is LGHNA and CDR2 is YNFKEQ. J was trimmed by 7 bases and V by 1 base; bases with no gene match: 0. The length of the CDR3 is 13 residues. CDR3 nucleotides: TGTGCCAGCAGCCAAGGACTAGCGAATGAGCAGTTCTTC. Amino acid sequence: CASSQGLANEQFF.

This clonotype was counted at least ten times. The CDR3 DNA reads TGTGCCACCAGCCCAAGGACTGCCGACACAGATACGCAGTATTTT. It encodes CATSPRTADTDTQYF. The chain links TRBV15 to TRBJ2-3, with D tentatively TRBD2 (5 bases). The V and J ends lost 5 bases and 2 bases respectively, with 14 bases between them. The CDR3 consists of 15 residues. Germline CDR1 is LNHNV and CDR2 is YYDKDF (reference sequence).

This clonotype was seen repeatedly, ten times or more. The rearrangement joins TRBV27 to TRBJ2-1; D may be TRBD2 (5 bases). V lost 0 bases, J lost 3 bases, and 18 bases lay in between. The CDR3 spans 18 residues. Germline lookup yields CDR1 MNHEY and CDR2 SMNVEV (reference sequence). Here the CDR3 reads CASSLSAGHGVLYNEQFF. The CDR3 region has the DNA TGTGCCAGCAGTTTATCCGCGGGCCACGGAGTACTCTACAATGAGCAGTTCTTC.

This clonotype was picked up many times. The rearrangement joins TRBV7-9 to TRBJ2-7; D remains unclear. The germline V gene has CDR1 SEHNR and CDR2 FQNEAQ (reference sequence). V was cut by 5 bases and J by 5 bases, with 10 bases left in between. The CDR3 has 12 residues. CDR3 nucleotide sequence: TGTGCCAGCAGCCCGGACCTTAACGAGCAGTACTTC. It yields the protein CASSPDLNEQYF. Based on the CDR3 plus reference TRBV7-9 and TRBJ2-7, the full variable domain is DTGVSQNPRHKITKRGQNVTFRCDPISEHNRLYWYRQTLGQGPEFLTYFQNEAQLEKSRLLSDRFSAERPKGSFSTLEIQRTEQGDSAMYLCASSPDLNEQYFGPGTRLTVT.